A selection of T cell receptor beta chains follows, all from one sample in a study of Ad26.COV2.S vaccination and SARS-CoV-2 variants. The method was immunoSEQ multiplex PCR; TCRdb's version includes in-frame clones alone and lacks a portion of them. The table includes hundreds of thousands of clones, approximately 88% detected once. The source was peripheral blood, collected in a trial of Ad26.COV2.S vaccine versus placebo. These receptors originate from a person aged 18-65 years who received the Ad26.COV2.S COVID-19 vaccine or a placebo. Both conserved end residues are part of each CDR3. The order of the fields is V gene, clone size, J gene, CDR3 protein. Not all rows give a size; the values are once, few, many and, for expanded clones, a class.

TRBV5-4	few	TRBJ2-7	CASSLAATPYEQYF
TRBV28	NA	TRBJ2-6	CASKTGGTGANVLTF
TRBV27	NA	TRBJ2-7	CASSLGLSNEQYF
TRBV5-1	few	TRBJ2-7	CASRDPPFYEQYF
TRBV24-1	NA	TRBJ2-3	CATSEGGRARGDTQYF
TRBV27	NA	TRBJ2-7	CAPERTSGNYEQYF
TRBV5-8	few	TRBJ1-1	CASSLVRMNTEAFF
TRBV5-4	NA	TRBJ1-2	CASSRTVNYGYTF
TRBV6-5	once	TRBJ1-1	CASSYSTGLEAFF
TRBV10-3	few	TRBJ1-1	CAIKGNTEAFF
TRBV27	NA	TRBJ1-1	CASTTITDRGPEAFF
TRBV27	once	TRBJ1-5	CASSPKESVFQPQHF
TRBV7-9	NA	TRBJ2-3	CASSLVGGSTDTQYF
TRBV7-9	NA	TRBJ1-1	CASSSNSVNTEAFF
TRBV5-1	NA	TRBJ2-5	CASSTGLAPLRETQYF
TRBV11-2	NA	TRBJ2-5	CASSSDRGLGETQYF
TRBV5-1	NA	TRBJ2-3	CASSLSLGTDTQYF
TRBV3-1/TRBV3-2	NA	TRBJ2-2	CASGEGINGELFF
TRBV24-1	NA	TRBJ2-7	CATSETGQGNLGEQYF
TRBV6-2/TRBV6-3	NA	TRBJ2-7	CASSKTSGPRFVYEQYF
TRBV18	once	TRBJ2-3	CASSPRASTDTQYF
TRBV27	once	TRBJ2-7	CASSLNSGPYEQYF
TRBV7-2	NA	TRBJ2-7	CASTGDWTNYEQYF